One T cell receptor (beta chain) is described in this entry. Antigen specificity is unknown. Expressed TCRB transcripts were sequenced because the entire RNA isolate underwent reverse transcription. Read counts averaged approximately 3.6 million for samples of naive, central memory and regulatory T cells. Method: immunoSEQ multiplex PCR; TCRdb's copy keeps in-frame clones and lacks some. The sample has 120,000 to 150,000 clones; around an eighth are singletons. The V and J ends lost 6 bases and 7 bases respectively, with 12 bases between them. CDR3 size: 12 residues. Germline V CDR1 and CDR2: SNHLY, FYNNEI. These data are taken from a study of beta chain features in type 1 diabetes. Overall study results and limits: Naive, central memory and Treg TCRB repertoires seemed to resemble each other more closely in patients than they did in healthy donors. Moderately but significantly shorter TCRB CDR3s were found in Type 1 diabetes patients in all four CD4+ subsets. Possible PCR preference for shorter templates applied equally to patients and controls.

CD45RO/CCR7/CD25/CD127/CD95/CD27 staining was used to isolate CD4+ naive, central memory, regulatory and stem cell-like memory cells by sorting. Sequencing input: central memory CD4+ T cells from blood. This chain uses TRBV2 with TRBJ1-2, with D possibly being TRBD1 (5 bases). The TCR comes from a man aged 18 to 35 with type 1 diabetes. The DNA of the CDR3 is TGTGCCAGCAGGATGAGGGGATTTGGCTACACCTTC. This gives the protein CASRMRGFGYTF.